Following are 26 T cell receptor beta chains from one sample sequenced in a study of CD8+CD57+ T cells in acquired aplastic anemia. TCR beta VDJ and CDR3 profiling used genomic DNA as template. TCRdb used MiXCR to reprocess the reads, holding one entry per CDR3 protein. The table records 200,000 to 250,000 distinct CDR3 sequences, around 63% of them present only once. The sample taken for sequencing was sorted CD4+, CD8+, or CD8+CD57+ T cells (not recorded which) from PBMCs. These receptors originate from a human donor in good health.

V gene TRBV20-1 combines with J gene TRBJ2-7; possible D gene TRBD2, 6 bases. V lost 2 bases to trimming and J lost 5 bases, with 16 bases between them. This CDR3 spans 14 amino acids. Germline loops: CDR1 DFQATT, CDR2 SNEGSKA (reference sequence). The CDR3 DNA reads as TGCAGTGCTAGAAATCTAGCGAGGTTGGACGAGCAGTACTTC. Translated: CSARNLARLDEQYF.

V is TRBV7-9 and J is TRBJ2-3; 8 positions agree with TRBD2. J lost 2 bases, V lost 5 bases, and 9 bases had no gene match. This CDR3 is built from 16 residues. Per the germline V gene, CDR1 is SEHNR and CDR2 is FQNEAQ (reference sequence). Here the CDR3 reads CASSQGSGTNTDTQYF. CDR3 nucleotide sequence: TGTGCCAGCAGCCAGGGTAGCGGGACTAACACAGATACGCAGTATTTT.

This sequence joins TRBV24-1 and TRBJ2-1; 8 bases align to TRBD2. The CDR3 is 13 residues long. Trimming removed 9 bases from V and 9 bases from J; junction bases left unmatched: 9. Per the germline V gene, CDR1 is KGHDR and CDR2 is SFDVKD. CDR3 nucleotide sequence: TGTGCCACCGACTCGGGACTAGGGTTTGAGCAGTTCTTC. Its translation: CATDSGLGFEQFF.

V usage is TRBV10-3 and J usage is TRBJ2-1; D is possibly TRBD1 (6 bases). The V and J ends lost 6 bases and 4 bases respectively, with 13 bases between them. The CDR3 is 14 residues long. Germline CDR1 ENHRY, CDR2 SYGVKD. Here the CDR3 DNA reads TGTGCCATCAGGGGGCAGGGGAATTACAATGAGCAGTTCTTC. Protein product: CAIRGQGNYNEQFF.

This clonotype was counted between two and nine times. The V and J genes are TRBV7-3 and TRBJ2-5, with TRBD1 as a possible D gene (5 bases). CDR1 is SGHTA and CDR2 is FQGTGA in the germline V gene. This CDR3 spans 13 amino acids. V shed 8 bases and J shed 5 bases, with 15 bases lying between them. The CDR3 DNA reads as TGTGCCAGCGCCAGCCAGGGTTTGGAGACCCAGTACTTC. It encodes CASASQGLETQYF.

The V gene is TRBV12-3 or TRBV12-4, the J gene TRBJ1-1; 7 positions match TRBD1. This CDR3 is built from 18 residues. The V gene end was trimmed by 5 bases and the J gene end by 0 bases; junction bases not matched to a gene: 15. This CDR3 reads CASSLERGLESVNTEAFF. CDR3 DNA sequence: TGTGCCAGCAGTCTAGAGAGGGGGCTTGAGAGCGTGAACACTGAAGCTTTCTTT.

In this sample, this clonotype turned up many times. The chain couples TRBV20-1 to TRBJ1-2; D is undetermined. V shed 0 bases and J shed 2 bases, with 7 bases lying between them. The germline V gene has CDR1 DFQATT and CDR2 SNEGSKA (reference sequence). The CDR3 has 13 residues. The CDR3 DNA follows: TGCAGTGCTAGAGATACACGAAACTATGGCTACACCTTC. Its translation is CSARDTRNYGYTF.

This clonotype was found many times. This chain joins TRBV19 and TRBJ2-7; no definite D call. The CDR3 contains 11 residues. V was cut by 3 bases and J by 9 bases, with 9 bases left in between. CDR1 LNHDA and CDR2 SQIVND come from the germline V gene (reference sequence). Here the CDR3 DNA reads TGTGCCAGTAGTATGGGCCTCCGGCAGTACTTC. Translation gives CASSMGLRQYF.

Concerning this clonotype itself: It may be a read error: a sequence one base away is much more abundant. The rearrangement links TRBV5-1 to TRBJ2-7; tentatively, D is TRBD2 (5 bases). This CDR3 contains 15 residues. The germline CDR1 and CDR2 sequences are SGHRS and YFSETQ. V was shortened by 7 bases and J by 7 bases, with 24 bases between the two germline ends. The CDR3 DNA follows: TGCGCCAGCGGTTACACCGGGATCAACTTTGGGGAGCAGTACTTC. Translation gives CASGYTGINFGEQYF.

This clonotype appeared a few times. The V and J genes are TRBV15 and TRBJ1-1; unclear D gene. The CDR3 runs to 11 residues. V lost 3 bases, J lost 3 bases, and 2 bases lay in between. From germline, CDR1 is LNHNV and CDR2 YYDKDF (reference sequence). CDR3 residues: CATSSYTEAFF. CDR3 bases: TGTGCCACCAGCAGCTACACTGAAGCTTTCTTT.

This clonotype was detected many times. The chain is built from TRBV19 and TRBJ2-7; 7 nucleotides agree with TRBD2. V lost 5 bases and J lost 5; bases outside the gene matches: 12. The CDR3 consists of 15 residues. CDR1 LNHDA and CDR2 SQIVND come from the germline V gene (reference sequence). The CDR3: CASSPLGGWGDEQYF. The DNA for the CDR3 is TGTGCCAGTAGTCCTCTGGGGGGGTGGGGTGACGAGCAGTACTTC.

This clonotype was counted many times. Written as DNA, the CDR3 is TGCAGCGTGCTCAGGGGTTACGAGCAGTACTTC. Protein product: CSVLRGYEQYF. The genes are TRBV29-1 and TRBJ2-7; D is possibly TRBD1 (6 bases). The germline CDR1 and CDR2 sequences are SQVTM and ANQGSEA. Trimming pared 6 bases from V and 4 bases from J, leaving 10 bases between. This CDR3 is built from 11 residues.

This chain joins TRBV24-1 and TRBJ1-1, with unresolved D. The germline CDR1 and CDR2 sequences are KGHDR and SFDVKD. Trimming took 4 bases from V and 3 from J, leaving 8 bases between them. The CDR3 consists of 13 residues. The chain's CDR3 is CATSDGLDTEAFF. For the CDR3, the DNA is TGTGCCACCAGTGACGGATTGGACACTGAAGCTTTCTTT.

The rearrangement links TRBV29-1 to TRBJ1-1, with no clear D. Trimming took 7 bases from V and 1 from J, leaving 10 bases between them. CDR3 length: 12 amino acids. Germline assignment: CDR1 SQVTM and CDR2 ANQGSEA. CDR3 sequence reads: CSDVGKNTEAFF. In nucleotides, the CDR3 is TGCAGCGATGTGGGGAAGAACACTGAAGCTTTCTTT. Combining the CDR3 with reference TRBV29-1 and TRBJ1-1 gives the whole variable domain SAVISQKPSRDICQRGTSLTIQCQVDSQVTMMFWYRQQPGQSLTLIATANQGSEATYESGFVIDKFPISRPNLTFSTLTVSNMSPEDSSIYLCSDVGKNTEAFFGQGTRLTVV.

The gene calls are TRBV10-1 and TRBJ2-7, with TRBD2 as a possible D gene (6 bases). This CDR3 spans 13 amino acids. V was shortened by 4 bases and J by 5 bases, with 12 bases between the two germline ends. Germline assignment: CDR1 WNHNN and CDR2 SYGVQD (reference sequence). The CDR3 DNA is TGCGCCAGCAGTGTTAGTGGAGGGGACGAGCAGTACTTC. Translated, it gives CASSVSGGDEQYF.

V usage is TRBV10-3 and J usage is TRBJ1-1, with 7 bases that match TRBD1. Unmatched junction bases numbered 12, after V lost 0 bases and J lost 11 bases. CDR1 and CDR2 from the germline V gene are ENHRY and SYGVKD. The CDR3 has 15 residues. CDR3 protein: CAISESMGTGVRAFF. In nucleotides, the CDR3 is TGTGCCATCAGTGAGTCGATGGGTACAGGGGTTCGTGCTTTCTTT.

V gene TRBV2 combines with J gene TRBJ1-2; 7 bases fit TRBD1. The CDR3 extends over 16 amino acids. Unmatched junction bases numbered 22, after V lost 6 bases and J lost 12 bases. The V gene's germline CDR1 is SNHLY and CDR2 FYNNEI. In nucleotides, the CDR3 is TGTGCCAGCAGCAAAAGGCGGGGGCCTGACAGGGCATTCAACACCTTC. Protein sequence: CASSKRRGPDRAFNTF.

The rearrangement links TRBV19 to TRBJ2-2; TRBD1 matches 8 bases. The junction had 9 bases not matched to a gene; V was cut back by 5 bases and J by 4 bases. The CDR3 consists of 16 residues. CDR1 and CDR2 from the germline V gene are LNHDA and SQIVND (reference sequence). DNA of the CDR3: TGTGCCAGTAGTCCAGGACAGGGCGAAAGCACCGGGGAGCTGTTTTTT. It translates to CASSPGQGESTGELFF.

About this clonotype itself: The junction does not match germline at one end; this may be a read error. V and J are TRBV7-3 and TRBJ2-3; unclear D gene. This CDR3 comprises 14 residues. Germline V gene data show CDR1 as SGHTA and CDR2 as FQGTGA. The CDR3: CASSQQDSTDTQYF. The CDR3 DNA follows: TGCGCCAGCAGCCAGCAGGACAGCACAGATACGCAGTATTTT.

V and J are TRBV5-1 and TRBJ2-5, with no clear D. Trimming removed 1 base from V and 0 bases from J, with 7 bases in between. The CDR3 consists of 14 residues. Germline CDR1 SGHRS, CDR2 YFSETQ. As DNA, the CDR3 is TGCGCCAGCAGCTTGATTGGTTACCAAGAGACCCAGTACTTC. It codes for CASSLIGYQETQYF.

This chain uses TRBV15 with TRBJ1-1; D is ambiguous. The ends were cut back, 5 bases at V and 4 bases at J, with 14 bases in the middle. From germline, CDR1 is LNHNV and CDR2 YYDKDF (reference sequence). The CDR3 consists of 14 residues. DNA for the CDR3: TGTGCCACCAGCGCGCCGGGAACAAGCACTGAAGCTTTCTTT. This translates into CATSAPGTSTEAFF.

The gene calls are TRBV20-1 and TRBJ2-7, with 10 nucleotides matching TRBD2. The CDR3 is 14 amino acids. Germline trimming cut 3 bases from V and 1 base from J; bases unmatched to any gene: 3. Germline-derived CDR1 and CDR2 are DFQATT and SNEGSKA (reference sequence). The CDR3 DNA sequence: TGCAGTGCTAGGGATAGCGGGGGGTCCTACGAGCAGTACTTC. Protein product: CSARDSGGSYEQYF.

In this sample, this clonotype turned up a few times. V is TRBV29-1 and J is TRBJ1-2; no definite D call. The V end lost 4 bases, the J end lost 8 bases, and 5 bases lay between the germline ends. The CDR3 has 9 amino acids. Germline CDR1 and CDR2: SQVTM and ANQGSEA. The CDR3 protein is CSVVPGYTF. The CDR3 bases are TGCAGCGTTGTCCCCGGCTACACCTTC.

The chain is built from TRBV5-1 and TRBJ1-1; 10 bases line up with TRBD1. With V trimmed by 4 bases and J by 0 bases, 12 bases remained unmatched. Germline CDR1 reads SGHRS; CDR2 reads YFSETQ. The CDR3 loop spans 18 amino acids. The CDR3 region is CASSIQSPGTGVNTEAFF. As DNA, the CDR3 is TGCGCCAGCAGCATACAAAGTCCCGGGACAGGGGTGAACACTGAAGCTTTCTTT.

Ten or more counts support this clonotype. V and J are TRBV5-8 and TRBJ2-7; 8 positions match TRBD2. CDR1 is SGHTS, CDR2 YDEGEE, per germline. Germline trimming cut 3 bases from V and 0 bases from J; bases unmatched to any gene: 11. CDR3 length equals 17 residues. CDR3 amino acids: CASSSFPGGANSYEQYF. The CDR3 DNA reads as TGTGCCAGCAGCTCGTTTCCCGGGGGGGCCAACTCCTACGAGCAGTACTTC.

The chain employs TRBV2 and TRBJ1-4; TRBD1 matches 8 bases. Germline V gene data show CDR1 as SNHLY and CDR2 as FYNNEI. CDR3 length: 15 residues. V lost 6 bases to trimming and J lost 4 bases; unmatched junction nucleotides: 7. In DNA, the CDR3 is TGTGCCAGCAGCCAAAGACAGGGGCTTAATGAAAAACTGTTTTTT. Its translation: CASSQRQGLNEKLFF.